One and the same sample provided the 6 T cell receptor beta chains below, sequenced in a study of blood T cell repertoires in COVID-19. The table came from immunoSEQ multiplex PCR; TCRdb's copy has only in-frame clones and leaves some out. The sample comprises about 210,000 clones, roughly 85% of which are singletons, and 5.1% rests with the top ten. Sequencing used peripheral blood. The receptors shown here come from a man aged 50 or older with COVID-19, enrolled during active disease.

The V and J genes are TRBV15 and TRBJ2-1, with 8 bases matching TRBD2. Looked up from germline, CDR1 is LNHNV and CDR2 is YYDKDF (reference sequence). V lost 3 bases to trimming and J lost 4 bases; unmatched junction nucleotides: 5. This CDR3 is built from 15 residues. The CDR3 sequence: CATSRLAGPYNEQFF. The DNA of the CDR3 is TGTGCCACCAGCAGGCTAGCGGGTCCGTACAATGAGCAGTTCTTC.

The J gene is TRBJ1-1, the V gene TRBV2; 9 nucleotides agree with TRBD1. From germline, CDR1 is SNHLY and CDR2 FYNNEI. The CDR3 loop spans 14 amino acids. With 8 bases clipped from V and 11 bases from J, the junction kept 15 bases outside the gene matches. DNA of the CDR3: TGTGCCAGCGACCTTGGGGGACAGGGTGGTGGGGCTTTCTTT. Protein product: CASDLGGQGGGAFF.

This clone appeared a few times. The chain links TRBV3-1 (or the pseudogene TRBV3-2) to TRBJ1-1; D perhaps matches TRBD1 (6 bases). This CDR3 comprises 12 residues. V lost 3 bases to trimming and J lost 6 bases, with 8 bases between them. CDR1 LGHDT and CDR2 YNNKEL come from the germline V gene (reference sequence). CDR3 loop: CASSQPGAEAFF. In DNA, the CDR3 is TGTGCCAGCAGCCAGCCAGGGGCTGAAGCTTTCTTT.

V gene TRBV5-4 combines with J gene TRBJ2-2, with D perhaps matching TRBD1 (6 bases). The CDR3 is 15 residues long. CDR1 is SGHNT and CDR2 is YYREEE in the germline V gene (reference sequence). V lost 2 bases and J 6 bases, leaving 14 bases between the germline ends. The CDR3, as DNA: TGTGCCAGCAGCTTTTTCGGCAGGGGTCCCGGGGAGCTGTTTTTT. It encodes CASSFFGRGPGELFF. The full variable domain, its missing parts supplied by reference TRBV5-4 and TRBJ2-2, is ETGVTQSPTHLIKTRGQQVTLRCSSQSGHNTVSWYQQALGQGPQFIFQYYREEENGRGNFPPRFSGLQFPNYSSELNVNALELDDSALYLCASSFFGRGPGELFFGEGSRLTVL.

This clone has only one observation. The chain links TRBV12-3 or TRBV12-4 to TRBJ2-5, with a tentative D call TRBD1 (6 bases). The CDR3 runs 13 residues. V was pared by 5 bases and J by 5 bases, with 12 bases between. The CDR3 DNA reads as TGTGCCAGCAGTAACAGGGTAGGGGAGACCCAGTACTTC. This sequence encodes CASSNRVGETQYF.

The chain employs TRBV6-5 and TRBJ1-5; no firm D call. V lost 3 bases, J lost 6 bases, and 9 bases lay in between. The CDR3 runs to 13 residues. The germline gives CDR1 MNHEY, CDR2 SVGAGI. In DNA form, the CDR3 reads TGTGCCAGCAGTTATTTAGGGAGTCAGCCCCAGCATTTT. Protein product: CASSYLGSQPQHF.